The rows below give T cell receptor beta chains drawn from one sample of a study of Tregs in tolerant kidney transplant recipients. The data were produced by immunoSEQ multiplex PCR, yet TCRdb's version contains in-frame clones alone and is incomplete. The sample gives about 61,000 clones, approximately 83% of which show up once; about 2% is in the top ten. The specimen comprised Tregs from blood, sampled before the transplant. The receptors here all came from a human donor who received a combined kidney and bone marrow transplant. The CDR3 runs from the conserved cysteine through the conserved F or W. D genes are given only for firm matches. For some rows the clone size is stated as once, few or many, or as a class when expanded; others skip it.

CASSLGGFSGNTIYF,TGTGCCAGCAGCTTAGGGGGTTTCTCTGGAAACACCATATATTTT,-,-,TRBV7-2,TRBJ1-3
CASSHRQGSTDTQYF,TGTGCCAGCAGCCACCGACAGGGCAGCACAGATACGCAGTATTTT,-,TRBD1,TRBV6-6,TRBJ2-3
CASSPPGKRANTGELFF,TGTGCCAGCTCACCACCGGGAAAGCGGGCTAACACCGGGGAGCTGTTTTTT,-,-,TRBV18,TRBJ2-2
CASSNLVRTQETQYF,TGTGCCAGCAGCAACCTTGTGAGGACTCAAGAGACCCAGTACTTC,-,-,TRBV6-6,TRBJ2-5
CASSNGDPNTGELFF,TGCGCCAGCAGTAATGGGGACCCGAACACCGGGGAGCTGTTTTTT,once,-,TRBV5-1,TRBJ2-2
CASSDSANTGELFF,TGTGCCAGTAGTGATAGTGCGAACACCGGGGAGCTGTTTTTT,-,-,TRBV19,TRBJ2-2
CASSIDLRGGQPQHF,TGTGCCAGTAGTATAGATCTGAGAGGTGGTCAGCCCCAGCATTTT,-,-,TRBV19,TRBJ1-5
CASSLAGAPGELFF,TGCGCCAGCAGCTTGGCAGGGGCCCCCGGGGAGCTGTTTTTT,once,-,TRBV5-1,TRBJ2-2
CASSLGQWDVSGANVLTF,TGTGCCAGCAGCTTGGGACAGTGGGACGTCTCTGGGGCCAACGTCCTGACTTTC,-,-,TRBV5-6,TRBJ2-6
CASSQGQGSLGTEAFF,TGTGCCAGCTCGCAGGGACAGGGGAGTTTAGGGACTGAAGCTTTCTTT,-,TRBD1,TRBV18,TRBJ1-1
CASSVTDSGVPSGANVLTF,TGTGCCAGCAGTGTTACCGACAGTGGCGTGCCCTCTGGGGCCAACGTCCTGACTTTC,-,-,TRBV6-1,TRBJ2-6
CASSAWGYGGDGGNEQFF,TGTGCCAGCAGTGCCTGGGGGTACGGGGGGGACGGCGGCAATGAGCAGTTCTTC,-,TRBD2,TRBV2,TRBJ2-1
CASSLGQGAQQETQYF,TGTGCCAGCAGCTTGGGACAGGGGGCACAGCAAGAGACCCAGTACTTC,few,TRBD1,TRBV5-4,TRBJ2-5
CASTTTGAIPRGYTF,TGTGCCAGCACCACGACAGGGGCGATCCCGCGGGGCTACACCTTC,few,TRBD1,TRBV11-2,TRBJ1-2
CASSRGLDQPQHF,TGTGCCAGCAGCAGGGGGCTAGATCAGCCCCAGCATTTT,-,TRBD1,TRBV7-6,TRBJ1-5
CASSSPPRQGINTEAFF,TGTGCCAGCAGCTCTCCCCCCCGACAGGGGATAAACACTGAAGCTTTCTTT,-,TRBD1,TRBV5-4,TRBJ1-1
CASSQVEARSGNTIYF,TGCGCCAGCAGCCAAGTTGAAGCCCGCTCTGGAAACACCATATATTTT,-,-,TRBV4-1,TRBJ1-3
CASSSQGAGETQYF,TGTGCCAGCAGCTCACAGGGGGCGGGAGAGACCCAGTACTTC,-,TRBD1,TRBV9,TRBJ2-5
CASSRTNEKLFF,TGTGCCAGCAGTCGGACTAATGAAAAACTGTTTTTT,-,-,TRBV27,TRBJ1-4
CASSYAGGGQPQHF,TGTGCCAGCAGTTACGCGGGGGGTGGTCAGCCCCAGCATTTT,-,-,TRBV6-5,TRBJ1-5
CASSQVLGGAEPYEQYF,TGCGCCAGCAGCCAAGTATTAGGGGGGGCAGAACCCTACGAGCAGTACTTC,-,-,TRBV4-3,TRBJ2-7
CASSLSSGRVGGDEQYF,TGTGCCAGCAGCTTATCATCTGGGAGGGTTGGGGGCGACGAGCAGTACTTC,-,-,TRBV11-2,TRBJ2-7
CASSPGPDEDTEAFF,TGTGCCAGCAGCCCGGGACCGGACGAGGACACTGAAGCTTTCTTT,-,-,TRBV5-4,TRBJ1-1
CASTTGLDSPLHF,TGCGCCAGCACGACAGGGTTGGATTCACCCCTCCACTTT,-,TRBD1,TRBV5-1,TRBJ1-6
CASSQVGRSIASTDTQYF,TGCGCCAGCAGCCAAGTTGGTCGGTCGATTGCTAGCACAGATACGCAGTATTTT,-,-,TRBV4-1,TRBJ2-3
CASSLSGTGGAMDTEAFF,TGTGCCAGCAGCTTATCCGGGACAGGGGGCGCAATGGACACTGAAGCTTTCTTT,-,TRBD1,TRBV11-2,TRBJ1-1
CASSLFSGTGLSLPEQYF,TGTGCCAGCTCACTCTTTTCGGGGACAGGGCTCTCCTTGCCCGAGCAGTACTTC,-,TRBD1,TRBV18,TRBJ2-7
CASSLLLGGEKLFF,TGCGCCAGCAGCTTACTCCTGGGAGGTGAAAAACTGTTTTTT,-,-,TRBV5-1,TRBJ1-4
CSAIFHTEAFF,TGCAGTGCTATTTTTCACACTGAAGCTTTCTTT,-,-,TRBV20-1,TRBJ1-1
CASSPGGGLANYGYTF,TGTGCCAGCAGCCCCGGGGGGGGGCTAGCTAACTATGGCTACACCTTC,-,-,TRBV5-6,TRBJ1-2
CASSLEGQGYLGNTIYF,TGCGCCAGCAGCTTGGAGGGACAGGGATATCTTGGAAACACCATATATTTT,-,TRBD1,TRBV5-1,TRBJ1-3
CASSQVGGMNTEAFF,TGCGCCAGCAGCCAAGTGGGGGGAATGAACACTGAAGCTTTCTTT,-,-,TRBV4-3,TRBJ1-1
CASSQVAGEQYF,TGCGCCAGCAGCCAAGTCGCAGGGGAGCAGTACTTC,-,-,TRBV4-1,TRBJ2-7
CASSRGDRISYEQYF,TGTGCCAGCAGCCGAGGGGACAGGATATCCTACGAGCAGTACTTC,few,TRBD1,TRBV5-4,TRBJ2-7
CASRPGGQGLTDTQYF,TGTGCCAGCAGGCCGGGTGGACAGGGGCTCACAGATACGCAGTATTTT,-,TRBD1,TRBV5-4,TRBJ2-3
CASSIVGLAENIQYF,TGTGCCAGCAGCATCGTAGGACTAGCGGAAAACATTCAGTACTTC,-,-,TRBV21-1,TRBJ2-4
CAIGFGVSQETQYF,TGTGCCATCGGTTTTGGTGTTAGCCAAGAGACCCAGTACTTC,-,-,TRBV10-3,TRBJ2-5
CASSVGGTGYYNEQFF,TGTGCCAGCAGCGTGGGCGGGACAGGGTACTACAATGAGCAGTTCTTC,-,TRBD1,TRBV5-5,TRBJ2-1
CAWSSGALGEKLFF,TGTGCCTGGAGTTCAGGGGCGCTAGGTGAAAAACTGTTTTTT,-,-,TRBV30,TRBJ1-4
CASSHTQGQGEKLFF,TGCGCCAGCAGCCATACTCAGGGACAGGGTGAAAAACTGTTTTTT,-,TRBD1,TRBV4-1,TRBJ1-4
CASSPRTDTQYF,TGTGCCAGCAGCCCGCGCACAGATACGCAGTATTTT,few,-,TRBV7-2,TRBJ2-3
CASSLVTGPGEQFF,TGTGCCAGCAGCTTAGTTACGGGGCCGGGGGAGCAGTTCTTC,-,-,TRBV11-2,TRBJ2-1
CSVARGSGETQYF,TGCAGCGTTGCCAGGGGCAGCGGGGAGACCCAGTACTTC,-,-,TRBV29-1,TRBJ2-5
CASSLQGGYQPQHF,TGTGCCAGCAGTCTACAGGGCGGATATCAGCCCCAGCATTTT,-,-,TRBV6-5,TRBJ1-5
CASSSPLTGFNSPLHF,TGTGCCAGCAGTTCTCCCCTGACAGGGTTTAATTCACCCCTCCACTTT,-,TRBD1,TRBV6-5,TRBJ1-6
CASRSWGLMNTEAFF,TGTGCCAGTCGGTCCTGGGGGCTAATGAACACTGAAGCTTTCTTT,-,-,TRBV6-6,TRBJ1-1
CASSLRFVAGQDGYTF,TGTGCCAGCAGCTTAAGGTTCGTGGCCGGACAGGATGGCTACACCTTC,-,TRBD1,TRBV7-8,TRBJ1-2
CASSSGVITDTQYF,TGTGCCAGCTCTTCGGGAGTTATTACAGATACGCAGTATTTT,-,-,TRBV5-8,TRBJ2-3
CASSRLINEQFF,TGTGCCAGCAGCAGACTAATAAATGAGCAGTTCTTC,-,-,TRBV5-6,TRBJ2-1
CASSLSVAGGSTDTQYF,TGTGCCAGCAGCTTATCCGTAGCGGGGGGGAGCACAGATACGCAGTATTTT,once,TRBD2,TRBV13,TRBJ2-3
CASSNDRGRKAFF,TGCGCCAGCTCAAACGACAGGGGGCGAAAAGCTTTCTTT,-,TRBD1,TRBV5-1,TRBJ1-1
CASSIGSGGSRTDTQYF,TGTGCCAGTAGTATTGGTAGCGGGGGTTCGAGGACAGATACGCAGTATTTT,-,TRBD2,TRBV19,TRBJ2-3
CASSLVQFPYEQYF,TGCGCCAGCAGCTTGGTCCAGTTTCCCTACGAGCAGTACTTC,-,-,TRBV5-1,TRBJ2-7
CASFSHGTSGGEAGELFF,TGCGCCAGCTTCTCTCACGGGACTAGCGGGGGGGAAGCCGGGGAGCTGTTTTTT,-,TRBD2,TRBV10-2,TRBJ2-2
CAISERESSYNEQFF,TGTGCCATCAGTGAGAGGGAGAGCTCCTACAATGAGCAGTTCTTC,-,-,TRBV10-3,TRBJ2-1
CASSLESGGRGTDTQYF,TGCGCCAGCAGCTTGGAATCGGGCGGGAGGGGCACAGATACGCAGTATTTT,once,TRBD2,TRBV5-1,TRBJ2-3
CASSSGRTSGNTIYF,TGTGCCAGCAGCTCGGGACGGACCTCTGGAAACACCATATATTTT,-,-,TRBV6-1,TRBJ1-3